The 27 T cell receptor beta chains below come from one sample, sequenced in a study of cytomegalovirus exposure and HLA in healthy donors. Researchers ran the PCR with 60 Vbeta and 13 Jbeta primers. The assay was immunoSEQ multiplex PCR, and TCRdb's table has in-frame clones only and misses some. The sample yields 170,000 or so clones, 84% seen once. Sequencing input: PBMCs. Receptors originate from a man aged 50-59 years in good health and CMV-seropositive.

The chain uses TRBV27 and TRBJ1-5; TRBD1 matches 8 bases. Germline V gives CDR1 MNHEY, CDR2 SMNVEV (reference sequence). The length of the CDR3 is 17 residues. V shed 3 bases and J 5 bases; nucleotides not matched to a gene: 12. CDR3 loop: CASSLTGTGILYQPQHF. The CDR3 nucleotides are TGTGCCAGCAGTTTGACCGGGACAGGCATACTGTATCAGCCCCAGCATTTT.

The rearrangement links TRBV2 to TRBJ1-3, with 7 positions matching TRBD1. This CDR3 spans 15 amino acids. V gave up 4 bases and J gave up 4 bases; unmatched junction bases: 7. Germline V CDR1 and CDR2: SNHLY, FYNNEI. The CDR3 loop reads CASSGTTGAGNTIYF. DNA for the CDR3: TGTGCCAGCAGTGGCACAACAGGGGCGGGAAACACCATATATTTT.

CDR3 nucleotide sequence: TGTGCCAGTAGTCCGCGGGACAGGGAGGCTGGAAACACCATATATTTT. Its protein product is CASSPRDREAGNTIYF. J is TRBJ1-3 and V is TRBV19; 9 nucleotides align to TRBD1. This CDR3 region has 16 residues. V lost 5 bases, J lost 2 bases, and 7 bases stayed unmatched. Germline values: CDR1 LNHDA, CDR2 SQIVND (reference sequence).

The chain is built from TRBV2 and TRBJ1-2; a possible D gene is TRBD1 (5 bases). The CDR3 consists of 13 residues. Trimming removed 6 bases from V and 0 bases from J, with 8 bases in between. Germline CDR1 SNHLY, CDR2 FYNNEI. The CDR3 loop is CASRDTANYGYTF. CDR3 nucleotide sequence: TGTGCCAGCAGGGACACAGCTAACTATGGCTACACCTTC. The complete variable domain, with remaining parts taken from reference TRBV2 and TRBJ1-2, reads EPEVTQTPSHQVTQMGQEVILRCVPISNHLYFYWYRQILGQKVEFLVSFYNNEISEKSEIFDDQFSVERPDGSNFTLKIRSTKLEDSAMYFCASRDTANYGYTFGSGTRLTVV.

This sequence joins TRBV5-6 and TRBJ2-7; no clear D. CDR3 length equals 10 residues. With 8 bases removed from V and 0 bases from J, the gap between germline ends came to 3 bases. Germline V gene data show CDR1 as SGHDT and CDR2 as YYEEEE. CDR3 nucleotides: TGTGCCAGTCTCTCCTACGAGCAGTACTTC. It translates to CASLSYEQYF.

V and J are TRBV27 and TRBJ1-6; D is uncertain. Trimming took 2 bases from V and 7 from J, leaving 15 bases between them. Looked up from germline, CDR1 is MNHEY and CDR2 is SMNVEV (reference sequence). This CDR3 has 16 residues. The CDR3 sequence: CASSLVSPSTNSPLHF. The DNA for the CDR3 is TGTGCCAGCAGTTTAGTTTCACCTTCTACGAATTCACCCCTCCACTTT.

Notes on this clone: This CDR3 is also generated by other DNA sequences in the sample. The V gene is TRBV28, the J gene TRBJ1-5; D is undetermined. This CDR3 is built from 13 residues. Germline V gene sequence: CDR1 MDHEN, CDR2 SYDVKM. Trimming shortened V by 1 base and J by 2 bases, and 3 bases separated the two germline ends. For the CDR3, the DNA is TGTGCCAGCAGTTTATTAGGCAATCAGCCCCAGCATTTT. Amino acids: CASSLLGNQPQHF. Together with reference TRBV28 and TRBJ1-5, the CDR3 gives the full variable domain: DVKVTQSSRYLVKRTGEKVFLECVQDMDHENMFWYRQDPGLGLRLIYFSYDVKMKEKGDIPEGYSVSREKKERFSLILESASTNQTSMYLCASSLLGNQPQHFGDGTRLSIL.

In this sample, this clone turned up once. The chain carries TRBV30 and TRBJ2-6; TRBD1 agrees at 10 bases. Trimming at V came to 7 bases and at J to 2 bases, leaving 5 bases not matched to a gene. Germline V gives CDR1 GTSNPN, CDR2 SVGIG (reference sequence). This CDR3 is built from 15 residues. CDR3 loop: CASGQGPAGANVLTF. The CDR3 DNA reads as TGTGCCTCGGGACAGGGGCCGGCTGGGGCCAACGTCCTGACTTTC.

Only a few counts were recorded for this clone. The chain carries TRBV19 and TRBJ1-5; TRBD1 might be the D (6 bases). V was pared by 7 bases and J by 4 bases, with 14 bases between. This CDR3 region has 14 residues. Looked up from germline, CDR1 is LNHDA and CDR2 is SQIVND (reference sequence). DNA for the CDR3: TGTGCCAGTAACCCGGGACAACTAAATCAGCCCCAGCATTTT. It yields the protein CASNPGQLNQPQHF.

This clone was seen only a few times. CDR3 amino acids: CASSLTIGTDPPSILFF. For the CDR3, the DNA is TGTGCCAGCAGCTTAACGATTGGGACAGACCCGCCGAGCATACTGTTTTTT. This chain uses TRBV7-9 with TRBJ1-4; 7 nucleotides line up with TRBD1. CDR1 and CDR2 from the germline V gene are SEHNR and FQNEAQ (reference sequence). Trimming cost V 2 bases and J 13 bases; bases outside gene matches: 19. The CDR3 runs to 17 residues.

CDR3 DNA sequence: TGTGCCAGCAGTGCCTTCGGACAGGGTTACGATGAGCAGTTCTTC. It is translated as CASSAFGQGYDEQFF. V gene TRBV25-1 combines with J gene TRBJ2-1; 8 bases map to TRBD1. Trimming cost V 4 bases and J 8 bases; bases outside gene matches: 10. Germline assignment: CDR1 MGHDK and CDR2 SYGVNS. The length of the CDR3 is 15 residues.

The chain is built from TRBV27 and TRBJ2-5; 8 bases map to TRBD1. V shed 3 bases and J 5 bases; nucleotides not matched to a gene: 2. Per germline, CDR1 MNHEY and CDR2 SMNVEV (reference sequence). This CDR3 region has 13 residues. The CDR3 bases are TGTGCCAGCAGTTTGACAGGGGCTGAGACCCAGTACTTC. Translated, it gives CASSLTGAETQYF.

The V gene is TRBV11-3, the J gene TRBJ1-2, with D possibly matching TRBD1 (6 bases). Germline assignment: CDR1 SGHNT and CDR2 YENEEA. The germline V and J ends were trimmed by 2 bases and 2 bases, with 15 bases remaining between them. The length of the CDR3 is 16 residues. The CDR3 here is CASSLRGTNSNYGYTF. CDR3 DNA: TGTGCCAGCAGCTTAAGGGGGACTAACAGCAACTATGGCTACACCTTC.

The chain uses TRBV9 and TRBJ1-1, with D unresolved. Trimming cost V 4 bases and J 1 base, with 17 bases left between them. The CDR3 loop spans 16 amino acids. The germline V gene has CDR1 SGDLS and CDR2 YYNGEE. CDR3 nucleotide sequence: TGTGCCAGCAGCCCAGACCTCTATACGGGGAACACTGAAGCTTTCTTT. It codes for CASSPDLYTGNTEAFF.

The chain carries TRBV11-2 and TRBJ2-7; 7 nucleotides align to TRBD1. The CDR3 has 14 residues. Unmatched junction bases numbered 3, after V lost 1 base and J lost 3 bases. Germline values: CDR1 SGHAT, CDR2 FQNNGV. CDR3 loop: CASSLGQGDYEQYV. The CDR3 DNA is TGTGCCAGCAGCTTAGGACAGGGCGACTACGAGCAGTACGTC.

This chain links TRBV11-3 with TRBJ2-3, with D hard to call. V was cut by 1 base and J by 4 bases, with 9 bases left in between. From germline, CDR1 is SGHNT and CDR2 YENEEA. The CDR3 length is 14 residues. CDR3 in amino acids: CASSLGYGPDTQYF. The CDR3 DNA sequence: TGTGCCAGCAGCTTAGGGTATGGGCCAGATACGCAGTATTTT.

CDR3 sequence: CASTSQGASGNTIYF. The CDR3 nucleotides read TGTGCCAGCACCTCACAGGGGGCGTCTGGAAACACCATATATTTT. The chain joins TRBV2 to TRBJ1-3, with 9 bases matching TRBD1. The CDR3 length is 15 residues. After removal of 7 bases from V and 1 base from J, the junction contained 5 bases not matched to a gene. Germline CDR1 reads SNHLY; CDR2 reads FYNNEI.

This chain links TRBV6-6 with TRBJ1-2, with D hard to call. Trimming took 6 bases from V and 6 from J, leaving 11 bases between them. The germline CDR1 and CDR2 sequences are MNHNY and SVGAGI (reference sequence). This CDR3 spans 12 amino acids. In DNA form, the CDR3 reads TGTGCCAGCAGCCCTCGAGATCATGGCTACACCTTC. It translates to CASSPRDHGYTF.

This chain links TRBV6-1 with TRBJ2-3, with 14 bases identical to TRBD2. Losses at the gene ends were 8 bases for V and 5 bases for J; bases not matched to a gene: 6. CDR1 is MNHNS, CDR2 SASEGT, per germline. This CDR3 contains 15 residues. The CDR3 region is CASRGTSGRLDTQYF. CDR3 bases: TGTGCCAGCCGCGGGACTAGCGGGAGATTAGATACGCAGTATTTT.

The chain employs TRBV5-1 and TRBJ2-1; TRBD1 aligns across 7 bases. Trimming cost V 4 bases and J 5 bases; bases outside gene matches: 6. In germline, CDR1 is SGHRS, CDR2 YFSETQ. The CDR3 has 14 amino acids. The DNA of the CDR3 is TGCGCCAGCAGCCCCGGGACAGATCACAATGAGCAGTTCTTC. Translation: CASSPGTDHNEQFF.

The V gene is TRBV7-2, the J gene TRBJ2-1; 11 nucleotides align to TRBD2. V trimming: 3 bases; J trimming: 5 bases; junction bases outside the gene matches: 3. CDR3 size: 15 residues. The germline gives CDR1 SGHTA, CDR2 FQGNSA. The DNA for the CDR3 is TGTGCCAGCAGCTTTACTAGCGGGGGCAACAATGAGCAGTTCTTC. Encoded protein: CASSFTSGGNNEQFF.

This sequence joins TRBV2 and TRBJ2-3; unclear D gene. Trimming took 7 bases from V and 4 from J, leaving 6 bases between them. This CDR3 has 11 amino acids. Germline assignment: CDR1 SNHLY and CDR2 FYNNEI. Here the CDR3 DNA reads TGTGCCAGCATGCGTGCAGATACGCAGTATTTT. Residues: CASMRADTQYF.

The DNA of the CDR3 is TGTGCCAGCAGCTTATTGCTAGAATACGAGCAGTACTTC. This gives the protein CASSLLLEYEQYF. V gene TRBV11-2 combines with J gene TRBJ2-7; no clear D. The CDR3 length is 13 residues. V shed 2 bases and J shed 4 bases, with 9 bases lying between them. In germline, CDR1 is SGHAT, CDR2 FQNNGV. The full variable domain, with the rest looked up from reference TRBV11-2 and TRBJ2-7, is EAGVAQSPRYKIIEKRQSVAFWCNPISGHATLYWYQQILGQGPKLLIQFQNNGVVDDSQLPKDRFSAERLKGVDSTLKIQPAKLEDSAVYLCASSLLLEYEQYFGPGTRLTVT.

The rearrangement joins TRBV14 to TRBJ2-5, with a tentative D call TRBD2 (5 bases). The J call may be wrong; the DNA end is better matched by TRBJ2-7. Germline V gives CDR1 SGHDN, CDR2 FVKESK. The length of the CDR3 is 13 residues. In DNA, the CDR3 is TGTGCCAGCAGCCAGGGGAGCGGCTACGAGCAGTACTTC. Its translation: CASSQGSGYEQYF.

A few counts support this clone. The J gene is TRBJ2-7, the V gene TRBV15; D is possibly TRBD1 (6 bases). CDR1 is LNHNV and CDR2 is YYDKDF in the germline V gene (reference sequence). V dropped 1 base and J dropped 4 bases, with 11 bases sitting between them. The CDR3 is made up of 14 amino acids. In DNA, the CDR3 is TGTGCCACCAGCAGAGGAACAGGGAATTACGAGCAGTACTTC. Translation gives CATSRGTGNYEQYF.

This chain links TRBV7-2 with TRBJ1-1; TRBD1 aligns across 8 bases. The CDR3 has 13 residues. V was pared by 3 bases and J by 5 bases, with 2 bases of the junction left unmatched. Germline lookup yields CDR1 SGHTA and CDR2 FQGNSA. The CDR3 bases are TGTGCCAGCAGCTTGGACAGGGTTACTGAAGCTTTCTTT. It yields the protein CASSLDRVTEAFF.

The chain employs TRBV14 and TRBJ1-3; 10 nucleotides match TRBD1. Trimming removed 2 bases from V and 0 bases from J; junction bases left unmatched: 7. Germline V lookup: CDR1 SGHDN, CDR2 FVKESK. This CDR3 has 18 residues. CDR3 amino acids: CASSQPLGTGASGNTIYF. CDR3 sequence (DNA): TGTGCCAGCAGCCAACCACTTGGGACAGGGGCCTCTGGAAACACCATATATTTT. The full variable domain, its missing parts supplied by reference TRBV14 and TRBJ1-3, is EAGVTQFPSHSVIEKGQTVTLRCDPISGHDNLYWYRRVMGKEIKFLLHFVKESKQDESGMPNNRFLAERTGGTYSTLKVQPAELEDSGVYFCASSQPLGTGASGNTIYFGEGSWLTVV.